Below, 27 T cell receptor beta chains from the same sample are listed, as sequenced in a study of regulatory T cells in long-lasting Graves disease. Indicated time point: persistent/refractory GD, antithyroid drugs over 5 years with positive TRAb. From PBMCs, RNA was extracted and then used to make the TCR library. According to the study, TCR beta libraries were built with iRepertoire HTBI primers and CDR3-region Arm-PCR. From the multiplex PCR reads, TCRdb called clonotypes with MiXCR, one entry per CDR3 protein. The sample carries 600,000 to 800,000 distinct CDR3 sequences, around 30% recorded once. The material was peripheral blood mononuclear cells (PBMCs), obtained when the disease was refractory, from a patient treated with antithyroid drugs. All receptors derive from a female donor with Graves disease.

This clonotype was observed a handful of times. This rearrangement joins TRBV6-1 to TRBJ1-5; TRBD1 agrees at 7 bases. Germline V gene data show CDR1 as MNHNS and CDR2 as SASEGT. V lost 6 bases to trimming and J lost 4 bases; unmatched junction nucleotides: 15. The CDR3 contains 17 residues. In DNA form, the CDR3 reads TGTGCCAGCAGACGGACACTTACAGGGGAGGGGAATCAGCCCCAGCATTTT. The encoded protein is CASRRTLTGEGNQPQHF.

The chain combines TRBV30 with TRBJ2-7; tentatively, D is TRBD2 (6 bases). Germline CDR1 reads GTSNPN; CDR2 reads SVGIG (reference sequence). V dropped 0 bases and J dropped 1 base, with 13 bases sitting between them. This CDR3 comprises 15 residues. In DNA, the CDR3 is TGTGCCTGGAGTGTGGATACGGGGGATTCCTACGAGCAGTACTTC. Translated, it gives CAWSVDTGDSYEQYF.

The CDR3 DNA reads TGTGCCAGCAGCCCAGGAACTGGTCTAGGCTCCTACAATGAGCAGTTCTTC. It translates to CASSPGTGLGSYNEQFF. The chain couples TRBV7-9 to TRBJ2-1, with no clear D. The CDR3 totals 17 residues. The germline V and J ends were trimmed by 5 bases and 0 bases, with 17 bases remaining between them. Per germline, CDR1 SEHNR and CDR2 FQNEAQ (reference sequence).

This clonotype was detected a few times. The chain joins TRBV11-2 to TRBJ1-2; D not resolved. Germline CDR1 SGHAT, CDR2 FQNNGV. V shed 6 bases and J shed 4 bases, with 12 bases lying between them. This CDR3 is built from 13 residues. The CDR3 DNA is TGTGCCAGCAGTACGGACGTAGGCTATGGCTACACCTTC. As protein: CASSTDVGYGYTF. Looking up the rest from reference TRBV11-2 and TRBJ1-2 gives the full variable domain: EAGVAQSPRYKIIEKRQSVAFWCNPISGHATLYWYQQILGQGPKLLIQFQNNGVVDDSQLPKDRFSAERLKGVDSTLKIQPAKLEDSAVYLCASSTDVGYGYTFGSGTRLTVV.

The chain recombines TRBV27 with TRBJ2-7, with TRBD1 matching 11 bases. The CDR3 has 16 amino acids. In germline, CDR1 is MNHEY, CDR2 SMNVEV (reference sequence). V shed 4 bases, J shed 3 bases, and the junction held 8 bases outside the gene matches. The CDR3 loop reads CASSYLGTGGGYEQYF. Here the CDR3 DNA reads TGTGCCAGCAGTTATCTAGGGACAGGGGGTGGCTACGAGCAGTACTTC.

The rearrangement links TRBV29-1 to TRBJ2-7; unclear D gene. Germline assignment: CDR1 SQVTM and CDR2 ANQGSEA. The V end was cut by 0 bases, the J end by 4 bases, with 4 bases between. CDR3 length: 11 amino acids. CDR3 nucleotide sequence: TGCAGCGTTGAAGAGGGTTACGAGCAGTACTTC. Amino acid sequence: CSVEEGYEQYF.

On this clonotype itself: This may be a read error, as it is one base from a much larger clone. The CDR3 loop is CSAEDRGTGQPRHF. The CDR3 coding sequence is TGCAGTGCTGAGGACAGGGGAACGGGTCAGCCCCGGCATTTT. The V gene is TRBV20-1, the J gene TRBJ1-5; 9 nucleotides align to TRBD1. CDR1 DFQATT and CDR2 SNEGSKA come from the germline V gene (reference sequence). The CDR3 spans 14 residues.

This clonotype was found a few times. CDR3 DNA sequence: TGTGCCAGCAGCTTGACCTCCGCAGGCCAGCGAGAAAAACTGTTTTTT. Amino acid sequence: CASSLTSAGQREKLFF. V and J are TRBV5-4 and TRBJ1-4, with no clear D. The CDR3 length is 16 residues. V was cut by 1 base and J by 8 bases, with 18 bases left in between. Germline V lookup: CDR1 SGHNT, CDR2 YYREEE (reference sequence).

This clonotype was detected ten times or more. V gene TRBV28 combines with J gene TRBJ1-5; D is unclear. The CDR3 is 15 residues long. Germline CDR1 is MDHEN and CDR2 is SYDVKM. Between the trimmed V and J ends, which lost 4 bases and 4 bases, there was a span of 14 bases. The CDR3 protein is CASSSPGPTNQPQHF. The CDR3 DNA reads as TGTGCCAGCAGTTCTCCCGGGCCTACTAATCAGCCCCAGCATTTT.

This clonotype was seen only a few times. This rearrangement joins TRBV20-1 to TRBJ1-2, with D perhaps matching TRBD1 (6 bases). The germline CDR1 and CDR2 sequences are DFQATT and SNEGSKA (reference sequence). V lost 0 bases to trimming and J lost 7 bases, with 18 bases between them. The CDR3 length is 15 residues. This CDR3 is CSARDGQSARGGYTF. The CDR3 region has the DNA TGCAGTGCTAGAGACGGACAGAGTGCACGGGGTGGCTACACCTTC.

CDR3 bases: TGCAGTGCTAGTGGCAGGATGTACCAAGAGACCCAGTACTTC. Protein sequence: CSASGRMYQETQYF. The J gene is TRBJ2-5, the V gene TRBV20-1; no reliable D call. The CDR3 has 14 amino acids. The germline V gene has CDR1 DFQATT and CDR2 SNEGSKA (reference sequence). Trimming shortened V by 3 bases and J by 0 bases, and 11 bases separated the two germline ends.

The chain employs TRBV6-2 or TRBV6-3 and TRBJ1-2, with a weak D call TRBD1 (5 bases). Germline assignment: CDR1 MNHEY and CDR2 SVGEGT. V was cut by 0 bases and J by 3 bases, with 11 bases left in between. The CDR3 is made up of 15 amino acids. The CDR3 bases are TGTGCCAGCAGTTACTCGACCGGGGCAGACTATGGCTACACCTTC. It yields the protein CASSYSTGADYGYTF.

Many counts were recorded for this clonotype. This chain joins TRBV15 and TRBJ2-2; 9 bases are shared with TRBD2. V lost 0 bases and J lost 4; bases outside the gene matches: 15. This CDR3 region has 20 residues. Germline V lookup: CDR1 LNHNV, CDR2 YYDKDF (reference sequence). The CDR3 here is CATSRDRRSGAGGSTGELFF. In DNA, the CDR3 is TGTGCCACCAGCAGAGATCGCAGATCGGGAGCGGGAGGAAGCACCGGGGAGCTGTTTTTT.

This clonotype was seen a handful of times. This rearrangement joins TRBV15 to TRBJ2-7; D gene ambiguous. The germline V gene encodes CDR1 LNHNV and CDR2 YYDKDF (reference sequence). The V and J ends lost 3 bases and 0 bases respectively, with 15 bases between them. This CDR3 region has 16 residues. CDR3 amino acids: CATSRTREPPSYEQYF. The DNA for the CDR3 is TGTGCCACCAGCAGGACCAGAGAACCCCCCTCCTACGAGCAGTACTTC.

The CDR3 sequence is CSARDGTLIYNEQFF. As DNA, the CDR3 is TGCAGTGCTAGAGATGGTACGCTAATCTACAATGAGCAGTTCTTC. The J gene is TRBJ2-1, the V gene TRBV20-1; D call uncertain. CDR1 and CDR2 (germline): DFQATT, SNEGSKA (reference sequence). The CDR3 is 15 amino acids. The V and J ends lost 0 bases and 3 bases respectively, with 12 bases between them.

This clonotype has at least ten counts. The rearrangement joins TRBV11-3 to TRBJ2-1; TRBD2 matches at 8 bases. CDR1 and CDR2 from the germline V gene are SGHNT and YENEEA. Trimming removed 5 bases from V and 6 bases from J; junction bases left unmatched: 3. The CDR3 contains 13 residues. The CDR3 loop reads CASSMGLVNEQFF. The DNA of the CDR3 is TGTGCCAGCAGCATGGGACTAGTCAATGAGCAGTTCTTC.

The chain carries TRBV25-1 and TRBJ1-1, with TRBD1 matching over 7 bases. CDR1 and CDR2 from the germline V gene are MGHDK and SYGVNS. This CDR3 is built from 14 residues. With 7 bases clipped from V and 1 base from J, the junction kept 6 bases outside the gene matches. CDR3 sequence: CASTETGRNTEAFF. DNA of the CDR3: TGTGCCAGCACTGAGACAGGGCGGAACACTGAAGCTTTCTTT.

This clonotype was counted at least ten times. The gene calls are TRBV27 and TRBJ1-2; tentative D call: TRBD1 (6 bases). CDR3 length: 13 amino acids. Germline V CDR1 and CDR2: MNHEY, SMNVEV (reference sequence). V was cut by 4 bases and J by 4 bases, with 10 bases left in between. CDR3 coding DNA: TGTGCCAGCAGTTCCAGGGGTCCCTATGGCTACACCTTC. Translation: CASSSRGPYGYTF.

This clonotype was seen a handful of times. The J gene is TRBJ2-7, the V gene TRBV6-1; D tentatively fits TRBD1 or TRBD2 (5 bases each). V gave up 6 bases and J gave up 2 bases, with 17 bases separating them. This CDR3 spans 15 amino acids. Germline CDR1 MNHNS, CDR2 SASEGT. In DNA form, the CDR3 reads TGTGCCAGCAGGGACGGGACCCTCAACACCTACGAGCAGTACTTC. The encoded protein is CASRDGTLNTYEQYF.

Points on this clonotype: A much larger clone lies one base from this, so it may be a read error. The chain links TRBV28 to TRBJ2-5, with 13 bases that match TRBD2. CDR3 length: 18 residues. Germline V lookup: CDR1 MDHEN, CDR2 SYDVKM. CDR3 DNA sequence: TGTGCCAGCAGTCTCATTCCGGGACTAGCGGGACCGGGGGAGACCCGGTACTTC. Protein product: CASSLIPGLAGPGETRYF.

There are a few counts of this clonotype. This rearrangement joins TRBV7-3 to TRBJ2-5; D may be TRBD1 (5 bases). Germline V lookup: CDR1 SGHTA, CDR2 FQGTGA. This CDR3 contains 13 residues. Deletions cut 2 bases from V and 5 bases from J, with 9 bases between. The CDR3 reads CASSLGAVETQYF. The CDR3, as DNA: TGTGCCAGCAGCTTAGGGGCGGTGGAGACCCAGTACTTC.

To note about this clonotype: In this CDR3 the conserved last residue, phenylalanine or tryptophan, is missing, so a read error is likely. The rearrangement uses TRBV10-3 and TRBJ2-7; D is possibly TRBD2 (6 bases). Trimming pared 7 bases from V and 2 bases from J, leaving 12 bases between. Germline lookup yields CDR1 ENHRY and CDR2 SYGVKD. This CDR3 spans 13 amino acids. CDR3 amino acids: CAITGTGAYEQYL. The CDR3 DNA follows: TGTGCCATCACCGGGACGGGAGCCTACGAGCAGTACCTC.

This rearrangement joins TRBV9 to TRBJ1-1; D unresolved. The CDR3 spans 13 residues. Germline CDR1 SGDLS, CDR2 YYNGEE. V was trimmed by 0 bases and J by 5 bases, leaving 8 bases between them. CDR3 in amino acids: CASSVEDLTEAFF. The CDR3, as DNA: TGTGCCAGCAGCGTAGAAGACCTTACTGAAGCTTTCTTT.

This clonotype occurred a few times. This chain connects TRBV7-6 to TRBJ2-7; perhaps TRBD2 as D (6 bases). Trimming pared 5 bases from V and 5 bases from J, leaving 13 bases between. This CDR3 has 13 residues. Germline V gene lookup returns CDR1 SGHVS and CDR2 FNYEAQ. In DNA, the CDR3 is TGTGCCAGCAGCCCGAATGGGGGGAACGAGCAGTACTTC. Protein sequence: CASSPNGGNEQYF.

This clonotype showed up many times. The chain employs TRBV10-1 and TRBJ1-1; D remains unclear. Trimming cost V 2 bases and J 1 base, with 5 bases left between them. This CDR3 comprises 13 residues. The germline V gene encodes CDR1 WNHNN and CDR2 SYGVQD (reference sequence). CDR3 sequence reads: CASSEGKNTEAFF. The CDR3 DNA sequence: TGCGCCAGCAGTGAGGGCAAGAACACTGAAGCTTTCTTT.

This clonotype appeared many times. The CDR3 here is CAWSVSNTEAFF. CDR3 coding DNA: TGTGCCTGGAGTGTTTCCAACACTGAAGCTTTCTTT. The chain carries TRBV30 and TRBJ1-1; D gene ambiguous. With 0 bases removed from V and 2 bases from J, the gap between germline ends came to 4 bases. CDR3 size: 12 residues. CDR1 is GTSNPN, CDR2 SVGIG, per germline (reference sequence).

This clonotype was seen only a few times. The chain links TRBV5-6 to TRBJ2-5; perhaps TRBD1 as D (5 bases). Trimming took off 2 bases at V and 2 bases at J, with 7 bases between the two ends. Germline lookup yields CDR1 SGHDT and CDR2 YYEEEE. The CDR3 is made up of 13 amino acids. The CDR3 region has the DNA TGTGCCAGCAGCTTTCGACAGCAAGAGACCCAGTACTTC. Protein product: CASSFRQQETQYF.